This T cell receptor (beta chain) was sequenced in a study of blood T cell repertoires in COVID-19. The overall study: Samples taken during acute and convalescent COVID-19 were collected in the United States, Italy and Spain. PBMCs, B-cell-depleted T cells, or T cells provided the cDNA or gDNA that made up the material.

Study processing details: It was from reference gene primer amplification that nucleated cell counts were estimated. Assay used: immunoSEQ multiplex PCR; TCRdb lists only in-frame clones, some missing. The V and J calls and clone size were taken over from that table, and D and trimming were inferred from the DNA. This sample has about 110,000 clones; less than 85% occur once, and the top ten carry 15% to 20%. Germline V gene lookup returns CDR1 MDHEN and CDR2 SYDVKM. The CDR3 is 13 residues long. Germline trimming cut 3 bases from V and 8 bases from J; bases unmatched to any gene: 3. Sequenced sample: peripheral blood. This clonotype originated in a woman aged 55-70 years with acute or convalescent COVID-19. The V gene is TRBV28, the J gene TRBJ2-1, with 8 bases identical to TRBD2. CDR3 protein: CASSFVAGHEQFF. CDR3 coding DNA: TGTGCCAGCAGTTTTGTAGCGGGACATGAGCAGTTCTTC.